Listed here is a single TCR beta chain. Its antigen is unknown. Different DNA sequences within this sample yield the same CDR3. CD45RO-negative, CCR7-selected cells formed the naive CD8 fraction, which excluded terminally differentiated effector memory CD45RA+ cells. This sample stems from a study of shared clonotypes between healthy human individuals. Genomic DNA from each subset was divided evenly over several immunoSEQ plates. Clones were read by immunoSEQ multiplex PCR, and TCRdb kept only the in-frame ones, dropping some. The repertoire includes approximately 2,200,000 clones, about 93% of them detected once, and 1.7% sits in the top ten. The trim removed 5 bases at V and 1 base at J, leaving 2 bases unmatched. The CDR3 runs to 13 residues. Germline CDR1 reads SGHTA; CDR2 reads FQGTGA. General study findings and limits: Clonotypes shared by all four donors outscored non-shared clonotypes in generation probability.

V gene TRBV7-3 combines with J gene TRBJ2-7; TRBD2 matches at 7 bases. This receptor was taken from a man between 18 and 29 years old in good health. Some clones in this sample may be carry-over from other donors' samples. The specimen was naive CD8+ T cells from PBMCs. This chain's CDR3 is CASSPGRSYEQYF. CDR3 bases: TGTGCCAGCAGCCCCGGGAGGTCCTACGAGCAGTACTTC.